These 13 T cell receptor beta chains were all obtained from the same sample, sequenced in a study of OX40 agonist ivuxolimab in advanced cancers. Using immunoSEQ multiplex PCR, the repertoire was profiled, and TCRdb retains in-frame clones only, with some absent. The sample has roughly 61,000 clones; roughly 85% are singletons. Sequenced here: CD4+ or CD8+ T cells sorted from blood, sampled in a trial of the OX40 agonist ivuxolimab. The origin of the receptors is an adult with an advanced solid tumor such as melanoma, head and neck, liver or kidney cancer.

The chain employs TRBV5-1 and TRBJ2-5; 9 nucleotides line up with TRBD1. Germline V gene lookup returns CDR1 SGHRS and CDR2 YFSETQ. This CDR3 spans 14 amino acids. V lost 3 bases, J lost 5 bases, and 5 bases stayed unmatched. CDR3 residues: CASSSTGGAETQYF. The CDR3 DNA sequence: TGCGCCAGCAGCTCTACAGGGGGCGCGGAGACCCAGTACTTC.

The chain carries TRBV10-3 and TRBJ1-2; D unclear. The CDR3 runs 12 residues. Germline V gene sequence: CDR1 ENHRY, CDR2 SYGVKD. V lost 5 bases, J lost 9 bases, and 13 bases lay in between. CDR3 in DNA: TGTGCCATCAGTCCCCGGGATGGTCGCTACACCTTC. Translated: CAISPRDGRYTF.

V is TRBV30 and J is TRBJ1-5, with D maybe TRBD1 (5 bases). V dropped 5 bases and J dropped 0 bases, with 11 bases sitting between them. The germline V gene encodes CDR1 GTSNPN and CDR2 SVGIG (reference sequence). The length of the CDR3 is 14 residues. CDR3 loop: CAWPHRCSNQPQHF. The CDR3 coding sequence is TGTGCCTGGCCGCACAGGTGTAGCAATCAGCCCCAGCATTTT.

This chain uses TRBV5-6 with TRBJ1-3; 11 bases are shared with TRBD1. CDR1 and CDR2 (germline): SGHDT, YYEEEE. Trimming cost V 3 bases and J 0 bases; bases outside gene matches: 2. The CDR3 extends over 16 amino acids. The CDR3 DNA reads as TGTGCCAGCAGCTCTGGGACAGGGGGCTCTGGAAACACCATATATTTT. Protein product: CASSSGTGGSGNTIYF.

The chain joins TRBV5-1 to TRBJ2-5; 8 bases align to TRBD2. The end of the DNA is better explained by TRBJ2-7, so the J call may be wrong. CDR3 length equals 13 residues. Germline CDR1 SGHRS, CDR2 YFSETQ. CDR3 region: CASSLAGVHEQYF. The CDR3 region has the DNA TGCGCCAGCAGCTTAGCGGGGGTCCACGAGCAGTACTTC.

CDR3 loop: CASSGRDRGYGYTF. The CDR3 DNA sequence: TGTGCCAGCAGCGGCCGGGACAGGGGCTATGGCTACACCTTC. The chain employs TRBV7-2 and TRBJ1-2; 10 nucleotides line up with TRBD1. In germline, CDR1 is SGHTA, CDR2 FQGNSA. V shed 5 bases, J shed 4 bases, and the junction held 4 bases outside the gene matches. The CDR3 loop spans 14 amino acids.

J is TRBJ1-5 and V is TRBV19; TRBD1 aligns across 10 bases. With V trimmed by 9 bases and J by 5 bases, 10 bases remained unmatched. Germline-derived CDR1 and CDR2 are LNHDA and SQIVND (reference sequence). The CDR3 spans 15 residues. CDR3 coding DNA: TGTGCCAGCCTATCGAGGACAGGGGGACATCAGCCCCAGCATTTT. Residues: CASLSRTGGHQPQHF.

This sequence joins TRBV5-4 and TRBJ2-5; 7 nucleotides agree with TRBD2. Germline assignment: CDR1 SGHNT and CDR2 YYREEE (reference sequence). J lost 3 bases, V lost 2 bases, and 10 bases had no gene match. The CDR3 runs to 16 residues. CDR3 protein: CASSLPGTTSKETQYF. CDR3 bases: TGTGCCAGCAGCTTACCCGGGACTACTAGTAAAGAGACCCAGTACTTC.

This sequence joins TRBV6-1 and TRBJ1-6; D gene ambiguous. This CDR3 is built from 17 residues. Trimming cost V 2 bases and J 1 base, with 12 bases left between them. Per germline, CDR1 MNHNS and CDR2 SASEGT. As DNA, the CDR3 is TGTGCCAGCAGTGAAATAGTGCGGGAGTCCTATAATTCACCCCTCCACTTT. Translated, it gives CASSEIVRESYNSPLHF.

The chain recombines TRBV5-1 with TRBJ2-1; TRBD1 might be the D (5 bases). The ends were cut back, 1 base at V and 4 bases at J, with 12 bases in the middle. Germline assignment: CDR1 SGHRS and CDR2 YFSETQ. CDR3 length: 15 residues. The CDR3 loop reads CASSLNQGVYNEQFF. CDR3 bases: TGCGCCAGCAGCTTGAACCAAGGGGTTTACAATGAGCAGTTCTTC.

The rearrangement links TRBV9 to TRBJ2-7; TRBD1 matches 7 bases. The CDR3 contains 15 residues. In germline, CDR1 is SGDLS, CDR2 YYNGEE. V shed 0 bases, J shed 1 base, and the junction held 4 bases outside the gene matches. The DNA of the CDR3 is TGTGCCAGCAGCGTAGGCCCAGGGGGATCCTACGAGCAGTACTTC. It specifies CASSVGPGGSYEQYF. Together with reference TRBV9 and TRBJ2-7, the CDR3 gives the full variable domain: DSGVTQTPKHLITATGQRVTLRCSPRSGDLSVYWYQQSLDQGLQFLIQYYNGEERAKGNILERFSAQQFPDLHSELNLSSLELGDSALYFCASSVGPGGSYEQYFGPGTRLTVT.

V usage is TRBV6-1 and J usage is TRBJ1-5, with 12 bases matching TRBD1. Unmatched junction bases numbered 10, after V lost 0 bases and J lost 7 bases. The length of the CDR3 is 18 residues. Germline CDR1 reads MNHNS; CDR2 reads SASEGT. CDR3 in amino acids: CASSEALGQGASLQPQHF. The CDR3, as DNA: TGTGCCAGCAGTGAAGCGCTGGGACAGGGGGCTTCACTACAGCCCCAGCATTTT.

V is TRBV2 and J is TRBJ2-2; D unclear. With 4 bases removed from V and 5 bases from J, the gap between germline ends came to 5 bases. The CDR3 runs to 12 residues. CDR1 and CDR2 (germline): SNHLY, FYNNEI. The CDR3 protein is CASSADTGELFF. For the CDR3, the DNA is TGTGCCAGCAGTGCCGATACCGGGGAGCTGTTTTTT.